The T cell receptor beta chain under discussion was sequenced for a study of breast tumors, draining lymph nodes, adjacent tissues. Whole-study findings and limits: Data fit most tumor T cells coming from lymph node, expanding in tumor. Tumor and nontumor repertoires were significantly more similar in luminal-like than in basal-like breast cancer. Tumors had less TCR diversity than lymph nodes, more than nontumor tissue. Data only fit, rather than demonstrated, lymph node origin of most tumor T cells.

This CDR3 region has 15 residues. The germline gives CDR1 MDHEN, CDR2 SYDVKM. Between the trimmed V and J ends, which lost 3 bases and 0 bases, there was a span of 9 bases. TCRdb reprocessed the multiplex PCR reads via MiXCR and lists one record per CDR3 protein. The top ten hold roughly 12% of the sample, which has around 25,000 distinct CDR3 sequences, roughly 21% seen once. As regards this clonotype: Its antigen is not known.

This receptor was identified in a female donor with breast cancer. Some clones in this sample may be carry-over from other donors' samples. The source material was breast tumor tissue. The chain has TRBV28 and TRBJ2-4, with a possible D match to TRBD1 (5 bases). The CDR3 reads CASSLSQGAKNIQYF. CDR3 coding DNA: TGTGCCAGCAGTTTGTCCCAGGGAGCCAAAAACATTCAGTACTTC.